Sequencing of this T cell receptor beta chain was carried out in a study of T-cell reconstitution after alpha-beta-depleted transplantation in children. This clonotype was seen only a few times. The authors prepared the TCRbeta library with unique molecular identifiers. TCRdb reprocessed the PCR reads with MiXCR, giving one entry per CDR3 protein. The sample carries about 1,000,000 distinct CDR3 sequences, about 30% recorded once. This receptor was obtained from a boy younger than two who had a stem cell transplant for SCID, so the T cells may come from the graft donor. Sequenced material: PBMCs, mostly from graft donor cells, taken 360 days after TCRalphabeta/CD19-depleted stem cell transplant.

The CDR3 is CASSFRDRPPYEQYF. The CDR3 coding sequence is TGTGCCAGCAGTTTCCGGGACAGGCCACCCTACGAGCAGTACTTC. The chain uses TRBV2 and TRBJ2-7, with 8 bases matching TRBD1. Germline CDR1 is SNHLY and CDR2 is FYNNEI. V trimming: 5 bases; J trimming: 2 bases; junction bases outside the gene matches: 8. The CDR3 is 15 amino acids.